Shown below are 17 T cell receptor beta chains from a single sample sequenced in a study of CD8+CD57+ T cells in acquired aplastic anemia (dated by TCRdb to between 2017 and 2018). Instrument used: Illumina HiSeq 2000. Genomic DNA was used as template for profiling of TCR beta VDJ combinations and CDR3 sequences. TCRdb ran its own pipeline on the public reads, namely fastp trimming at Q25 and MiXCR clone calling, and kept in-frame beta chains. Each CDR3 protein gets just one entry, which takes the most common genes and DNA from the rows behind it. For this sample the table gives 120,000 or so distinct CDR3 sequences, of which over 30% were detected only once. About 2.7% of the sample is in the top ten clones. Expansion of CD8+CD57+ cells had been shown by flow cytometry in the patients chosen for sequencing. The source material was sorted CD4+, CD8+, or CD8+CD57+ T cells (not recorded which) from PBMCs. The receptors were sampled from a human donor with aplastic anemia.

In the case of this clonotype: The junction departs from germline at one end; a sequencing error may be responsible. The V call is TRBV11-2, the J call TRBJ2-5; D might be TRBD2 (6 bases). The CDR3 extends over 15 amino acids. CDR1 and CDR2 from the germline V gene are SGHAT and FQNNGV. CDR3 sequence (DNA): TGTGTCAGCAGCTTAGAAGGGCGGGGTTGGGAGACCCAGTACTTC. It specifies CVSSLEGRGWETQYF.

This clonotype has at least ten counts. This chain connects TRBV5-1 to TRBJ2-5, with 16 bases identical to TRBD2. Trimming at V came to 3 bases and at J to 5 bases, leaving 7 bases not matched to a gene. The germline CDR1 and CDR2 sequences are SGHRS and YFSETQ. The CDR3 spans 17 residues. The CDR3 DNA follows: TGCGCCAGCAGCTGGGGACTAGCGGGGGGGCCTGGGGAGACCCAGTACTTC. Encoded protein: CASSWGLAGGPGETQYF.

This clonotype has ten or more counts. The chain combines TRBV19 with TRBJ1-2; no firm D call. V shed 2 bases and J shed 1 base, with 11 bases lying between them. CDR1 and CDR2 (germline): LNHDA, SQIVND (reference sequence). The CDR3 sequence is 15 residues long. CDR3 in amino acids: CASSISLAGNYGYTF. The CDR3, as DNA: TGTGCCAGTAGTATATCCCTCGCGGGTAACTATGGCTACACCTTC.

This clonotype occurred many times. The J gene is TRBJ2-3, the V gene TRBV6-1; 8 bases match TRBD2. The CDR3 is 15 amino acids. Per germline, CDR1 MNHNS and CDR2 SASEGT. V trimming: 2 bases; J trimming: 0 bases; junction bases outside the gene matches: 1. The CDR3 reads CASSEPGGSTDTQYF. The CDR3 bases are TGTGCCAGCAGTGAACCGGGGGGGAGCACAGATACGCAGTATTTT.

V gene TRBV10-1 combines with J gene TRBJ2-1; 15 bases line up with TRBD2. The CDR3 length is 17 residues. The germline V gene has CDR1 WNHNN and CDR2 SYGVQD (reference sequence). V trimming: 3 bases; J trimming: 4 bases; junction bases outside the gene matches: 4. The CDR3 reads CASSEGTSGGLYNEQFF. CDR3 sequence (DNA): TGCGCCAGCAGTGAAGGGACTAGCGGGGGGCTTTACAATGAGCAGTTCTTC.

This clonotype has ten or more counts. V usage is TRBV19 and J usage is TRBJ2-3, with TRBD1 matching 8 bases. The ends lost 6 bases at V and 0 bases at J; junction bases unmatched: 8. This CDR3 is 16 amino acids long. CDR1 LNHDA and CDR2 SQIVND come from the germline V gene (reference sequence). The CDR3 spells CASRLQGAPSTDTQYF. CDR3 DNA sequence: TGTGCCAGTAGGCTCCAGGGGGCGCCTAGCACAGATACGCAGTATTTT.

The genes are TRBV25-1 and TRBJ2-3; D is perhaps TRBD2 (5 bases). This CDR3 has 11 amino acids. Germline assignment: CDR1 MGHDK and CDR2 SYGVNS. V gave up 8 bases and J gave up 6 bases, with 9 bases separating them. CDR3 in amino acids: CASARGDTQYF. DNA of the CDR3: TGTGCCAGCGCCAGAGGGGATACGCAGTATTTT.

The V gene is TRBV11-2, the J gene TRBJ2-3, with D unclear. The CDR3 extends over 16 amino acids. Trimming took 2 bases from V and 0 from J, leaving 12 bases between them. Per the germline V gene, CDR1 is SGHAT and CDR2 is FQNNGV. CDR3 amino acids: CASSLIPVSSTDTQYF. The CDR3 DNA reads TGTGCCAGCAGCTTAATTCCTGTTTCTAGCACAGATACGCAGTATTTT. Filled out from reference TRBV11-2 and TRBJ2-3, the complete variable domain reads EAGVAQSPRYKIIEKRQSVAFWCNPISGHATLYWYQQILGQGPKLLIQFQNNGVVDDSQLPKDRFSAERLKGVDSTLKIQPAKLEDSAVYLCASSLIPVSSTDTQYFGPGTRLTVL.

This clonotype showed up many times. This sequence joins TRBV20-1 and TRBJ1-1, with D possibly being TRBD1 (5 bases). Trimming took off 6 bases at V and 2 bases at J, with 10 bases between the two ends. This CDR3 contains 12 residues. The germline V gene has CDR1 DFQATT and CDR2 SNEGSKA (reference sequence). The CDR3 bases are TGCAGTGCGGGGACCCCTAACACTGAAGCTTTCTTT. This translates into CSAGTPNTEAFF.

The genes are TRBV5-1 and TRBJ2-2; 11 bases agree with TRBD2. The germline V gene has CDR1 SGHRS and CDR2 YFSETQ. V dropped 0 bases and J dropped 10; count of bases not matched to a gene: 8. The CDR3 is 16 amino acids. The CDR3 sequence: CASSLDGSGGAAELFF. CDR3 nucleotide sequence: TGCGCCAGCAGCTTGGATGGTAGCGGGGGGGCCGCGGAGCTGTTTTTT.

The V call is TRBV7-9, the J call TRBJ2-1; TRBD2 agrees at 8 bases. The CDR3 extends over 11 amino acids. Germline CDR1 SEHNR, CDR2 FQNEAQ (reference sequence). CDR3 bases: TGTGCAGCGGGAGCCTACAATGAGCAGTTCTTC. It specifies CAAGAYNEQFF.

This clonotype was recorded only once. An end of the junction differs from the germline gene, which may be a read error. V and J are TRBV7-9 and TRBJ2-7; the match to TRBD1 covers 7 bases. The CDR3 sequence is 13 residues long. Germline V gene sequence: CDR1 SEHNR, CDR2 FQNEAQ (reference sequence). The CDR3 here is CASSPGTAYVQYF. CDR3 sequence (DNA): TGCGCCAGCAGCCCAGGGACAGCCTACGTGCAGTACTTC.

This clonotype was found many times. The V call is TRBV19, the J call TRBJ1-1; 8 bases fit TRBD1. Trimming cost V 5 bases and J 0 bases; bases outside gene matches: 5. The germline V gene has CDR1 LNHDA and CDR2 SQIVND (reference sequence). This CDR3 has 15 amino acids. DNA for the CDR3: TGTGCCAGTAGTCATCCGGGACAGGTGAACACTGAAGCTTTCTTT. It specifies CASSHPGQVNTEAFF.

The chain recombines TRBV11-1 with TRBJ1-6, with TRBD1 as a possible D gene (5 bases). Germline V gene lookup returns CDR1 SGHAT and CDR2 FQDESV (reference sequence). The length of the CDR3 is 19 residues. The V end lost 1 base, the J end lost 4 bases, and 20 bases lay between the germline ends. The CDR3 nucleotides read TGTGCCAGCAGCTTAGTGGTCCCAGTTGGGGGAATATATAATTCACCCCTCCACTTT. Translating gives CASSLVVPVGGIYNSPLHF.

The chain couples TRBV5-1 to TRBJ1-1, with D uncertain. Germline-derived CDR1 and CDR2 are SGHRS and YFSETQ. V gave up 2 bases and J gave up 4 bases, with 15 bases separating them. There are 15 residues in the CDR3. The CDR3, as DNA: TGCGCCAGCAGCTTCGGACGCCCCGGGCGCACTGAAGCTTTCTTT. Amino acid sequence: CASSFGRPGRTEAFF.

This clonotype was observed at least ten times. The V and J genes are TRBV5-1 and TRBJ1-4, with D hard to call. The CDR3 is 15 residues long. V was trimmed by 0 bases and J by 7 bases, leaving 13 bases between them. CDR1 is SGHRS, CDR2 YFSETQ, per germline. The CDR3 reads CASSLASGGVEKLFF. CDR3 bases: TGCGCCAGCAGCTTGGCATCAGGAGGAGTTGAAAAACTGTTTTTT.

This clonotype was detected ten times or more. The rearrangement uses TRBV6-1 and TRBJ2-7; D is perhaps TRBD2 (6 bases). Trimming removed 11 bases from V and 3 bases from J, with 11 bases in between. This CDR3 comprises 11 residues. Germline CDR1 and CDR2: MNHNS and SASEGT. The CDR3 coding sequence is TGTGCCGGAGGGGAGTTCTACGAGCAGTACGTC. Its protein product is CAGGEFYEQYV.